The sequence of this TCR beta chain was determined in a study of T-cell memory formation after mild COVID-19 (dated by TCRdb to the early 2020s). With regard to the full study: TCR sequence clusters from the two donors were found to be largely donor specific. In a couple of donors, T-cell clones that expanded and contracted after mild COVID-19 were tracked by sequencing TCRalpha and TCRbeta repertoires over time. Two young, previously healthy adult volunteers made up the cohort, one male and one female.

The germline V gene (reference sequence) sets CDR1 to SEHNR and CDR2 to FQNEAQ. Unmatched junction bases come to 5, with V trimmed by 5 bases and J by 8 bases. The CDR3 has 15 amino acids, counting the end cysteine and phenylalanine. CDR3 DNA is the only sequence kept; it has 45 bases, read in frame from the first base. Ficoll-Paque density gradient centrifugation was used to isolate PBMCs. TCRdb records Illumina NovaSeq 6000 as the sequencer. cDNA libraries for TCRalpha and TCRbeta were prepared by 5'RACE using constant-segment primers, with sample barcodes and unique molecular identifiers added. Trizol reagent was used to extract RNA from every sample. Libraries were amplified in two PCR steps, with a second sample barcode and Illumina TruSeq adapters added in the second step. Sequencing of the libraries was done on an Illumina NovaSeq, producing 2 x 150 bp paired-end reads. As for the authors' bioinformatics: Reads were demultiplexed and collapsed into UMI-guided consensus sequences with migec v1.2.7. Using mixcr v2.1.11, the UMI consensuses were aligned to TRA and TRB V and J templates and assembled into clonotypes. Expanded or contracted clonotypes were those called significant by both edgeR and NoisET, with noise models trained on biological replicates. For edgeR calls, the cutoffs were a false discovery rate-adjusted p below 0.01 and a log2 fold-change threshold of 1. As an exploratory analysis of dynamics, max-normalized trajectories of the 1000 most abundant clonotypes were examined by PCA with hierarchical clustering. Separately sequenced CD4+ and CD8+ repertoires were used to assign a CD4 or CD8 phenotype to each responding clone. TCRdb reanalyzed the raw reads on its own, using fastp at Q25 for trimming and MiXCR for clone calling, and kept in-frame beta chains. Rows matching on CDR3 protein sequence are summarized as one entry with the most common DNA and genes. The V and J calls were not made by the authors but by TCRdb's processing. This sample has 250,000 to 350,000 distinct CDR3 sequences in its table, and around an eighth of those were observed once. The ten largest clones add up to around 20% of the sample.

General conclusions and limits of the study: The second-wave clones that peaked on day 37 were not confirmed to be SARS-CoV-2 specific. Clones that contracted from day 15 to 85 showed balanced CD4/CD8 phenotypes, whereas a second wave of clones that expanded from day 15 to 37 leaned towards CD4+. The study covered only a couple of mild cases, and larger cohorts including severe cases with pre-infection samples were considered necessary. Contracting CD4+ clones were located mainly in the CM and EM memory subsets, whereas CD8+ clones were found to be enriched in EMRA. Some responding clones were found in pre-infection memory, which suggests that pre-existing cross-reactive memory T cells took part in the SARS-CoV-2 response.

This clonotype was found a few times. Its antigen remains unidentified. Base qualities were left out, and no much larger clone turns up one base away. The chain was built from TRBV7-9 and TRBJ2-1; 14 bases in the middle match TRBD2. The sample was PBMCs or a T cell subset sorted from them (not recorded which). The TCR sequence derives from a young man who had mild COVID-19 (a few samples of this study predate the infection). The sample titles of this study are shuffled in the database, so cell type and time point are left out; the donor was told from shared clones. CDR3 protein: CASSGTSGGLYEQFF. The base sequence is TGTGCCAGCAGCGGGACTAGCGGGGGATTATATGAGCAGTTCTTC.